This entry features one T cell receptor beta chain sequence. No antigen is known for it. A clone one base away is much larger, so this may be a read error. The CDR3 totals 14 residues. V lost 7 bases, J lost 5 bases, and 18 bases lay in between. The germline V gene has CDR1 SGHRS and CDR2 YFSETQ. These data originate in a study of early T cells in non-severe SARS-CoV-2 infection. Across the study: Chains from this unsorted whole-blood bulk RNA could not be paired.

Study-wide points: CD4 and private specificities were missed by VDJdb matching, which favored anti-spike CD8 responses.

Individual cDNA molecules were tagged with unique molecular identifiers, the study reported. TCRdb reprocessed the 5' RACE reads with MiXCR, giving one entry per CDR3 protein. The sample has approximately 29,000 distinct CDR3 sequences, 6% seen once; the top ten hold 34%. Source: whole blood, taken at baseline. The sequence derives from an adult who was a healthcare worker with PCR-confirmed SARS-CoV-2 infection or an uninfected control (not recorded which). This chain joins TRBV5-1 and TRBJ2-5; D gene uncertain. In DNA, the CDR3 is TGCGCCAGCGACCAAGACGGAGCGAGGGAGACCCAGTACTTC. Translating it yields CASDQDGARETQYF.